This T cell receptor beta chain derives from a study of shared clonotypes between healthy human individuals. Notes on the study in general: In this cohort, only blood was sampled, and tissue repertoires likely differ. The rarefaction results pointed to incomplete sorted-subset sequencing despite large depth.

From germline, CDR1 is SGDLS and CDR2 YYNGEE. V was clipped by 4 bases and J by 4 bases; unmatched bases: 11. The CDR3 totals 16 residues. Each subset's genomic DNA was split evenly across several immunoSEQ plates. The assay was immunoSEQ multiplex PCR, and TCRdb's table has in-frame clones only and misses some. The sample has about 1.5 million clones; 95% to 99% are singletons. With regard to this clone: The antigen is unknown.

This clonotype was sampled from a man aged 25-45 years in good health. The chain recombines TRBV9 with TRBJ2-3; 8 bases map to TRBD2. Sequencing was performed on naive CD4+ T cells sorted from blood. Regarding subset: CD45RA+ positively selected. CDR3 in DNA: TGTGCCAGCAGCCCGCAAGCGGGAGACCTCCCAGATACGCAGTATTTT. It yields the protein CASSPQAGDLPDTQYF.